This T cell receptor beta chain was recorded in a study of blood T cell repertoires in COVID-19. For the study at large: T cells, B-cell-depleted T cells, or PBMCs supplied cDNA or gDNA.

Germline V gives CDR1 MNHEY, CDR2 SVGAGI. The CDR3 is made up of 13 amino acids. Trimming removed 8 bases at V and 4 bases at J, with 14 bases between. Per the authors' pipeline: How many nucleated cells were present was estimated from reference gene primer amplification. This table comes from immunoSEQ multiplex PCR, and its TCRdb copy is limited to in-frame clones, with some not included. The DNA gave D and trimming, while V, J and clone size come from that table. The repertoire holds 90,000 to 130,000 clones, with 72% as singletons. This clone was found a few times. Specimen: peripheral blood. The chain couples TRBV6-5 to TRBJ1-2; D is possibly TRBD1 (5 bases). The sequence came from a woman aged 55 to 70 with acute or convalescent COVID-19. The CDR3 region is CASYRIGFYGYTF. The DNA for the CDR3 is TGTGCCAGCTACAGGATAGGGTTCTATGGCTACACCTTC.